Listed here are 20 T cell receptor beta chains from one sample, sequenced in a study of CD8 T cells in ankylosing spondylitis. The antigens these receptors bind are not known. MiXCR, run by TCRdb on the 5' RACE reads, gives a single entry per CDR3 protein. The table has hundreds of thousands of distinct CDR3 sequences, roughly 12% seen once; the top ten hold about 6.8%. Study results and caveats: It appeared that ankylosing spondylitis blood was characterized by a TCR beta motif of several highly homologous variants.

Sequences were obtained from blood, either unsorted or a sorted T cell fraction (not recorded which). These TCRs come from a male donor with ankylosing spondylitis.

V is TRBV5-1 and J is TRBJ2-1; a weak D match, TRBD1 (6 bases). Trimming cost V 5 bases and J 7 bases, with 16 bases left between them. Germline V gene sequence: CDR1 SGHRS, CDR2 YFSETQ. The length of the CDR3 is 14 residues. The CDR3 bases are TGCGCCAGCAGGGTTGAACAGGGTAGGAATGAGCAGTTCTTC. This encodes CASRVEQGRNEQFF.

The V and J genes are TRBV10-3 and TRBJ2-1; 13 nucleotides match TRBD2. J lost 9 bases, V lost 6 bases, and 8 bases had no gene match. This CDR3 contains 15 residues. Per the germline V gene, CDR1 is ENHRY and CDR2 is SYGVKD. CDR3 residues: CAIRDGLAGVSEQFF. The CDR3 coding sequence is TGTGCCATCAGGGACGGACTAGCGGGAGTCAGTGAGCAGTTCTTC.

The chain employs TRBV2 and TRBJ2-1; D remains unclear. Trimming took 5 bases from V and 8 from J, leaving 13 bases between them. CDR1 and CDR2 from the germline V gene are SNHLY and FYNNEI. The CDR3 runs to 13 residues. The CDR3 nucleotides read TGTGCCAGCAGTACCCGTAATTTGGATGAGCAGTTCTTC. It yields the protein CASSTRNLDEQFF. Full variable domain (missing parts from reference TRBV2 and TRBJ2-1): EPEVTQTPSHQVTQMGQEVILRCVPISNHLYFYWYRQILGQKVEFLVSFYNNEISEKSEIFDDQFSVERPDGSNFTLKIRSTKLEDSAMYFCASSTRNLDEQFFGPGTRLTVL.

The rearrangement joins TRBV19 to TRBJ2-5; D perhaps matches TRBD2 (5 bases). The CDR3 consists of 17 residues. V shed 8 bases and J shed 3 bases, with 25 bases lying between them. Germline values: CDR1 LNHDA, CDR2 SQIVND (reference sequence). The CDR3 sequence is CASSEVRRAVKKETQYF. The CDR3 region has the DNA TGTGCCAGTTCGGAGGTCCGTAGGGCCGTCAAAAAAGAGACCCAGTACTTC.

Here the CDR3 reads CASSIRAANEQFF. CDR3 nucleotide sequence: TGTGCCAGCAGCATTCGGGCGGCCAATGAGCAGTTCTTC. This sequence joins TRBV7-2 and TRBJ2-1; no firm D call. This CDR3 comprises 13 residues. Germline V CDR1 and CDR2: SGHTA, FQGNSA. V lost 5 bases, J lost 6 bases, and 11 bases lay in between.

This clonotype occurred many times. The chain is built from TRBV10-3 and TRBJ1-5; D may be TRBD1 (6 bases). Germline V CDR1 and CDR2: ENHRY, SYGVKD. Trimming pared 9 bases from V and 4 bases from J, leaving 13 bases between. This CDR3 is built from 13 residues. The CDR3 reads CAIRQAPNQPQHF. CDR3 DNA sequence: TGTGCCATTAGACAGGCTCCTAATCAGCCCCAGCATTTT.

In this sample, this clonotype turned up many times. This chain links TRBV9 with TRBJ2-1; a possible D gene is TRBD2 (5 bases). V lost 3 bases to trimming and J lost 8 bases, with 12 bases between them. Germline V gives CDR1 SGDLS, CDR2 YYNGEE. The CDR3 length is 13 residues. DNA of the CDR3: TGTGCCAGCAGCGCCTCGCGGGCCCATGAGCAGTTCTTC. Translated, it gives CASSASRAHEQFF.

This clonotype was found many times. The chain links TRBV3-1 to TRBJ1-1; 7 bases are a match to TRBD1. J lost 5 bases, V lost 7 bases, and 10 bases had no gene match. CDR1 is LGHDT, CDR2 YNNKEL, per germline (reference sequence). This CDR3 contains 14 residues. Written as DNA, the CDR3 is TGTGCCAGCACCCTTGGGACAGTTAGGACTGAAGCTTTCTTT. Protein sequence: CASTLGTVRTEAFF.

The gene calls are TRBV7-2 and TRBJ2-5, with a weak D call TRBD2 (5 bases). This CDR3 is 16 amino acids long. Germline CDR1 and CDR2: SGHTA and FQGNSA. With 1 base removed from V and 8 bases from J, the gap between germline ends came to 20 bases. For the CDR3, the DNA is TGTGCCAGCAGCTTAGAGGTGGGCGGTCGGGGAAAAACCCAGTACTTC. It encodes CASSLEVGGRGKTQYF.

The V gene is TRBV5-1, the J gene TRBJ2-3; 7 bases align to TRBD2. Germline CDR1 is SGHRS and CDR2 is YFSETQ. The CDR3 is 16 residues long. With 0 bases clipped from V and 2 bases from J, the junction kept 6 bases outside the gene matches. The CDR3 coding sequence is TGCGCCAGCAGCTTGGTGGCTAGCGGCGCCACAGATACGCAGTATTTT. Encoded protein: CASSLVASGATDTQYF.

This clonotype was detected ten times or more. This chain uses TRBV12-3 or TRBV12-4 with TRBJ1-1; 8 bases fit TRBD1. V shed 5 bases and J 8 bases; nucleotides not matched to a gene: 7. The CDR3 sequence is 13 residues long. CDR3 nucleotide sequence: TGTGCCAGCAGTCCAACAGGGGGAGGGGAAGCTTTCTTT. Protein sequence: CASSPTGGGEAFF.

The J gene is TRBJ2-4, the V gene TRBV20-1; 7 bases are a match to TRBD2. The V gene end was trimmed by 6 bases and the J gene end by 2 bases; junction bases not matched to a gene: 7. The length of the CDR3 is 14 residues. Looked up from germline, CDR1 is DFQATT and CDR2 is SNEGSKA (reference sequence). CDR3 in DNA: TGCAGTGCAGAGGGACTACCTACCAAAAACATTCAGTACTTC. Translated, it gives CSAEGLPTKNIQYF.

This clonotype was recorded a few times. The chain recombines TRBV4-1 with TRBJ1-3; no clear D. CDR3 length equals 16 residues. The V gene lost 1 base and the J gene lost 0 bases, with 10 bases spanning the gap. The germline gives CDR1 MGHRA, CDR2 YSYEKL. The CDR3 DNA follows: TGCGCCAGCAGCCAAGTTTCGCTAAGCTCTGGAAACACCATATATTTT. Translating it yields CASSQVSLSSGNTIYF.

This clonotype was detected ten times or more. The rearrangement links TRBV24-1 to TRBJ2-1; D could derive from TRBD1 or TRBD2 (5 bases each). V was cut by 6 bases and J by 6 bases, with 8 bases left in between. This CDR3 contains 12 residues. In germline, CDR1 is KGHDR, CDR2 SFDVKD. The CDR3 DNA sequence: TGTGCCACCAGTTGGGGGAGCAATGAGCAGTTCTTC. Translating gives CATSWGSNEQFF.

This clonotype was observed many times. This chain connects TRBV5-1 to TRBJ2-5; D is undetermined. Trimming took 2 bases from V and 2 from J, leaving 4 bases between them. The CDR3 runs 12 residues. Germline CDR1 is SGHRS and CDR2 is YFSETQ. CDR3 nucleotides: TGCGCCAGCAGCTTCAATCAAGAGACCCAGTACTTC. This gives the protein CASSFNQETQYF. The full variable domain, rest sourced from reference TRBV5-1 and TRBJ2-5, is KAGVTQTPRYLIKTRGQQVTLSCSPISGHRSVSWYQQTPGQGLQFLFEYFSETQRNKGNFPGRFSGRQFSNSRSEMNVSTLELGDSALYLCASSFNQETQYFGPGTRLLVL.

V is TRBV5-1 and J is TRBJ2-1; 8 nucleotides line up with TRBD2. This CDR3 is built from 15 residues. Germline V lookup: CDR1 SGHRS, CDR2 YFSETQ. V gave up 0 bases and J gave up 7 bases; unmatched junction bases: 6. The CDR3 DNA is TGCGCCAGCAGCTTGGTTATGGCTAGCGGGAATGAGCAGTTCTTC. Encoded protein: CASSLVMASGNEQFF.

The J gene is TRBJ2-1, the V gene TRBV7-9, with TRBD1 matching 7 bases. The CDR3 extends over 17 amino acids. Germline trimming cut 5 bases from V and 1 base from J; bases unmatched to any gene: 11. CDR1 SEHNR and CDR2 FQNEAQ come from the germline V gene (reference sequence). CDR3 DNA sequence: TGTGCCAGCAGCCGAATCCTTGAGGGGGCGTCCTACAATGAGCAGTTCTTC. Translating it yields CASSRILEGASYNEQFF.

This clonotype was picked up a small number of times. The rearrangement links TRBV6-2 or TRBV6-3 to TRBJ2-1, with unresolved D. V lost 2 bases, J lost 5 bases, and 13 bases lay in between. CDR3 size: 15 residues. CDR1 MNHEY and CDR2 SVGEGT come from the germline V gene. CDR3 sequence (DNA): TGTGCCAGCAGTTACCCTAACGACTCTAACAATGAGCAGTTCTTC. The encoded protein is CASSYPNDSNNEQFF.

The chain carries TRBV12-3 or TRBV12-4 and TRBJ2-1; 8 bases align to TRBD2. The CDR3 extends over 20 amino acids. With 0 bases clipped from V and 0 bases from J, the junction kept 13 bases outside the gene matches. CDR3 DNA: TGTGCCAGCAGTTTAGCGCTGGCTAGCGGGCGCCATAGCTCCTACAATGAGCAGTTCTTC. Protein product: CASSLALASGRHSSYNEQFF.

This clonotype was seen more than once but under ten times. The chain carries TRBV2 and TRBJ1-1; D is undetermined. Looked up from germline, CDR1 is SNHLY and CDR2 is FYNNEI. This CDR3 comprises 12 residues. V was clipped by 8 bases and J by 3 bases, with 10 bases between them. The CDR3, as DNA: TGTGCCAGCGTGGCTGAGCACACTGAAGCTTTCTTT. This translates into CASVAEHTEAFF.